Each of the 32 T cell receptor beta chains below was sequenced from the same sample in a study of blood T cells in healthy people across ages. A second PCR of roughly 7 to 11 cycles used a sample-barcoded 5' primer and a J-beta primer mix. TCRdb independently ran MiXCR on the 5' RACE reads; one entry per CDR3 protein. The data show 800,000 to 900,000 distinct CDR3 sequences, 62% seen once. Sequenced input: blood. Receptors originate from a young man in good health.

In regard to this clonotype: Just one base apart from a much larger clone, this may be a read error. This sequence joins TRBV12-3 or TRBV12-4 and TRBJ2-1; 9 positions match TRBD2. The CDR3 is made up of 15 amino acids. The CDR3 coding sequence is TGTGCCAGCAGTTTGGGCGGGGGGGCCAGCAATGATCAGTTCTTC. Protein sequence: CASSLGGGASNDQFF.

The gene calls are TRBV20-1 and TRBJ2-4; D call uncertain. The end of the DNA fits TRBJ2-7 better, so the J call may be wrong. CDR3 size: 11 residues. CDR1 and CDR2 (germline): DFQATT, SNEGSKA (reference sequence). CDR3 sequence: CSAKTWDEQYF. DNA for the CDR3: TGCAGTGCCAAGACCTGGGACGAGCAGTACTTC.

This clonotype turned up a few times. The chain combines TRBV7-8 with TRBJ2-4; D remains ambiguous. The germline V gene has CDR1 SGHVS and CDR2 FQNEAQ. CDR3 size: 17 residues. V lost 1 base, J lost 2 bases, and 15 bases lay in between. The CDR3 DNA is TGTGCCAGCAGCTTAGACAGACTGCCCTTAACCAAAAACATTCAGTACTTC. It specifies CASSLDRLPLTKNIQYF.

The V call is TRBV20-1, the J call TRBJ1-5; tentative D call: TRBD1 (6 bases). Trimming took 2 bases from V and 3 from J, leaving 14 bases between them. CDR1 is DFQATT and CDR2 is SNEGSKA in the germline V gene (reference sequence). This CDR3 spans 15 amino acids. CDR3 in amino acids: CSARLGGALNQPQHF. In nucleotides, the CDR3 is TGCAGTGCTAGATTGGGGGGCGCCCTCAATCAGCCCCAGCATTTT.

The chain uses TRBV20-1 and TRBJ2-3, with D perhaps matching TRBD2 (5 bases). V was cut by 5 bases and J by 1 base, with 16 bases left in between. The V gene's germline CDR1 is DFQATT and CDR2 SNEGSKA (reference sequence). The CDR3 is 15 residues long. The chain's CDR3 is CSARWPEARTDTQYF. The DNA for the CDR3 is TGCAGTGCTCGCTGGCCGGAGGCCCGCACAGATACGCAGTATTTT.

This clonotype has at least ten counts. This chain uses TRBV3-1 with TRBJ1-1; 7 positions agree with TRBD1. The V gene end was trimmed by 6 bases and the J gene end by 3 bases; junction bases not matched to a gene: 7. Germline V gene data show CDR1 as LGHDT and CDR2 as YNNKEL (reference sequence). This CDR3 comprises 14 residues. This CDR3 reads CASRVSTGHTEAFF. In DNA form, the CDR3 reads TGTGCCAGCAGGGTTTCGACAGGGCACACTGAAGCTTTCTTT.

The V gene is TRBV27, the J gene TRBJ2-4; D is uncertain. The J call may be faulty, since TRBJ2-7 better matches the DNA end. The CDR3 sequence is 15 residues long. Germline loops: CDR1 MNHEY, CDR2 SMNVEV (reference sequence). The CDR3: CASSLVRTVHYEQYF. The CDR3 coding sequence is TGTGCCAGCAGTTTAGTCAGGACGGTCCACTACGAGCAGTACTTC.

This clonotype was seen many times. The chain carries TRBV20-1 and TRBJ1-5; possible D gene TRBD1, 5 bases. The CDR3 is 13 residues long. The germline CDR1 and CDR2 sequences are DFQATT and SNEGSKA (reference sequence). V was shortened by 6 bases and J by 4 bases, with 13 bases between the two germline ends. The CDR3 loop is CSAGGKGNQPQHF. The CDR3 DNA is TGCAGTGCGGGGGGGAAGGGGAATCAGCCCCAGCATTTT.

The genes are TRBV6-1 and TRBJ2-4; D might be TRBD2 (6 bases). Trimming pared 1 base from V and 6 bases from J, leaving 7 bases between. Germline V CDR1 and CDR2: MNHNS, SASEGT. The CDR3 consists of 13 residues. The CDR3 region has the DNA TGTGCCAGCAGTGAAGGCGGGGTAAACATTCAGTACTTC. Its protein is CASSEGGVNIQYF.

This sequence joins TRBV10-3 and TRBJ2-1; perhaps TRBD2 as D (5 bases). This CDR3 comprises 13 residues. The V gene lost 7 bases and the J gene lost 2 bases, with 9 bases spanning the gap. CDR1 and CDR2 (germline): ENHRY, SYGVKD. The CDR3 DNA reads TGTGCCATCACTAGCAAACCCTACAATGAGCAGTTCTTC. It is translated as CAITSKPYNEQFF.

This clonotype has more than one count but fewer than ten. This chain connects TRBV29-1 to TRBJ2-3; 9 nucleotides match TRBD2. Germline lookup yields CDR1 SQVTM and CDR2 ANQGSEA. V shed 3 bases and J 0 bases; nucleotides not matched to a gene: 10. This CDR3 has 17 amino acids. The CDR3 region is CSVDSRGGLSSTDTQYF. CDR3 DNA: TGCAGCGTTGACTCGCGGGGGGGCCTCTCTAGCACAGATACGCAGTATTTT.

This clonotype occurred a few times. The chain has TRBV28 and TRBJ2-1, with D possibly TRBD1 on 5 matching bases. This CDR3 has 12 residues. Trimming took 2 bases from V and 15 from J, leaving 14 bases between them. The germline V gene encodes CDR1 MDHEN and CDR2 SYDVKM. This CDR3 is CASSLDRRQGFF. The CDR3 region has the DNA TGTGCCAGCAGTTTAGATCGACGCCAGGGGTTCTTC. The variable domain in full, completed from reference TRBV28 and TRBJ2-1, reads DVKVTQSSRYLVKRTGEKVFLECVQDMDHENMFWYRQDPGLGLRLIYFSYDVKMKEKGDIPEGYSVSREKKERFSLILESASTNQTSMYLCASSLDRRQGFFGPGTRLTVL.

This chain connects TRBV12-3 or TRBV12-4 to TRBJ2-4, with 11 nucleotides matching TRBD2. The end of the DNA is better explained by TRBJ2-7, so the J call may be wrong. CDR3 length: 16 amino acids. The CDR3 nucleotides read TGTGCCAGCAGTTCCGCTTCGACTAGCGGGGCCTACGAGCAGTACTTC. This sequence encodes CASSSASTSGAYEQYF.

This rearrangement joins TRBV2 to TRBJ1-5, with TRBD1 identical over 12 bases. The CDR3 runs 18 residues. V lost 2 bases to trimming and J lost 1 base; unmatched junction nucleotides: 6. In germline, CDR1 is SNHLY, CDR2 FYNNEI. In nucleotides, the CDR3 is TGTGCCAGCAGTGAACACCCGGGACAGGGGGCAAGCAATCAGCCCCAGCATTTT. Translated, it gives CASSEHPGQGASNQPQHF.

A few counts support this clonotype. The chain uses TRBV20-1 and TRBJ2-7; weak D call: TRBD1 (6 bases). Germline V gene lookup returns CDR1 DFQATT and CDR2 SNEGSKA (reference sequence). The V end was cut by 0 bases, the J end by 0 bases, with 9 bases between. This CDR3 region has 14 residues. The DNA for the CDR3 is TGCAGTGCTAGAGATTACAGGGACTCCTACGAGCAGTACTTC. It specifies CSARDYRDSYEQYF.

The V call is TRBV7-9, the J call TRBJ2-1; 11 bases line up with TRBD2. Per germline, CDR1 SEHNR and CDR2 FQNEAQ (reference sequence). J gave up 10 bases and V 5 bases, and 10 bases lay outside the gene matches. The CDR3 is 15 residues long. The CDR3 loop reads CASSIGTSGPREQFF. The CDR3 coding sequence is TGTGCCAGCAGCATCGGGACTAGCGGCCCCCGGGAGCAGTTCTTC.

This chain connects TRBV5-8 to TRBJ2-6, with a weak D call TRBD2 (5 bases). The germline V gene encodes CDR1 SGHTS and CDR2 YDEGEE. This CDR3 has 17 amino acids. V was clipped by 4 bases and J by 0 bases, with 14 bases between them. CDR3 region: CASSQNRDSSGANVLTF. Written as DNA, the CDR3 is TGTGCCAGCAGCCAAAATCGGGATAGCTCTGGGGCCAACGTCCTGACTTTC.

This sequence joins TRBV20-1 and TRBJ2-1; D is ambiguous. V was cut by 6 bases and J by 4 bases, with 7 bases left in between. The CDR3 contains 11 residues. Germline CDR1 and CDR2: DFQATT and SNEGSKA (reference sequence). The CDR3 DNA reads as TGCAGTGCCGTGTCTTACAATGAGCAGTTCTTC. Translated, it gives CSAVSYNEQFF.

CDR3: CASSLGSITDTQFF. The CDR3 bases are TGTGCCAGCAGCTTAGGTTCTATCACAGATACGCAGTTCTTC. The V gene is TRBV7-2, the J gene TRBJ2-1; the D is unclear. Trimming removed 1 base from V and 12 bases from J, with 16 bases in between. CDR1 SGHTA and CDR2 FQGNSA come from the germline V gene. There are 14 residues in the CDR3.

As for this clonotype: Sequence at one end of the junction differs from germline and may be a read error. This chain joins TRBV7-9 and TRBJ2-5; 8 nucleotides align to TRBD1. The CDR3 length is 14 residues. The germline gives CDR1 SEHNR, CDR2 FQNEAQ (reference sequence). This CDR3 is CASSDRRQGPTSYF. CDR3 nucleotides: TGCGCCAGCAGCGACCGCCGACAGGGGCCTACGTCGTACTTC. Together with reference TRBV7-9 and TRBJ2-5, the CDR3 gives the full variable domain: DTGVSQNPRHKITKRGQNVTFRCDPISEHNRLYWYRQTLGQGPEFLTYFQNEAQLEKSRLLSDRFSAERPKGSFSTLEIQRTEQGDSAMYLCASSDRRQGPTSYFGPGTRLLVL.

The gene calls are TRBV7-9 and TRBJ1-6, with D tentatively TRBD1 (5 bases). V was trimmed by 7 bases and J by 7 bases, leaving 11 bases between them. Germline lookup yields CDR1 SEHNR and CDR2 FQNEAQ (reference sequence). The CDR3 totals 13 residues. CDR3 residues: CASTRGSNSPLHF. CDR3 nucleotides: TGTGCCAGCACGCGGGGCTCCAATTCACCCCTCCACTTT.

The chain combines TRBV4-3 with TRBJ1-2; D gene unclear. In germline, CDR1 is LGHNA, CDR2 YSLEER. V was shortened by 1 base and J by 7 bases, with 10 bases between the two germline ends. The CDR3 contains 13 residues. The CDR3 region is CASSQGVIGGYTF. CDR3 sequence (DNA): TGCGCCAGCAGCCAAGGGGTGATAGGTGGCTACACCTTC.

This clonotype was observed a single time. This clone may be a read error of a much larger clone one base away. The chain couples TRBV2 to TRBJ2-3, with 8 bases fitting TRBD2. Trimming at V came to 4 bases and at J to 4 bases, leaving 7 bases not matched to a gene. CDR1 is SNHLY, CDR2 FYNNEI, per germline. The CDR3 totals 15 residues. Written as DNA, the CDR3 is TGTGCCAGCAGTGGATTAGGGACTAGATCAGATACGCAGTATTTT. Translated, it gives CASSGLGTRSDTQYF.

In this sample, this clonotype turned up once. V and J are TRBV27 and TRBJ2-7; TRBD1 matches 7 bases. V shed 4 bases, J shed 11 bases, and the junction held 5 bases outside the gene matches. Per germline, CDR1 MNHEY and CDR2 SMNVEV (reference sequence). The CDR3 length is 11 residues. The CDR3, as DNA: TGTGCCAGCAGTTCGACAGGGATTAAGTACTTC. This translates into CASSSTGIKYF.

The chain carries TRBV20-1 and TRBJ2-1, with 7 bases matching TRBD2. The CDR3 is 17 amino acids. Per the germline V gene, CDR1 is DFQATT and CDR2 is SNEGSKA (reference sequence). J lost 9 bases, V lost 4 bases, and 21 bases had no gene match. The CDR3 is CSANLPQAGMGGSEQFF. The CDR3 nucleotides read TGCAGTGCTAACCTACCCCAAGCGGGGATGGGCGGGAGTGAGCAGTTCTTC.

V gene TRBV2 combines with J gene TRBJ1-5, with a weak D call TRBD1 (5 bases). V dropped 6 bases and J dropped 2 bases, with 11 bases sitting between them. CDR3 length: 14 amino acids. Germline CDR1 and CDR2: SNHLY and FYNNEI. The CDR3 spells CASRTDSGNQPQHF. DNA for the CDR3: TGTGCCAGCAGAACCGACAGTGGCAATCAGCCCCAGCATTTT.

The table lists this clonotype with a few counts. The chain combines TRBV28 with TRBJ1-2; 11 bases are shared with TRBD1. Trimming cost V 8 bases and J 3 bases; bases outside gene matches: 11. CDR3 length equals 16 residues. Germline assignment: CDR1 MDHEN and CDR2 SYDVKM. The CDR3 sequence: CASEPRTGGGYYGYTF. CDR3 sequence (DNA): TGTGCCAGCGAACCCCGGACAGGGGGCGGCTACTATGGCTACACCTTC.

This chain connects TRBV7-9 to TRBJ2-7; D assignment may be TRBD1 or TRBD2 (5 bases each). Germline V gene data show CDR1 as SEHNR and CDR2 as FQNEAQ (reference sequence). CDR3 length: 15 amino acids. Trimming pared 7 bases from V and 0 bases from J, leaving 16 bases between. CDR3 DNA: TGTGCCAGCACTATGGGGCGGGCCTTCTCCTACGAGCAGTACTTC. Translating it yields CASTMGRAFSYEQYF.

This clonotype was seen a few times. V gene TRBV7-3 combines with J gene TRBJ2-3; possibly TRBD2 for D (6 bases). V shed 4 bases and J shed 2 bases, with 13 bases lying between them. This CDR3 spans 15 amino acids. CDR1 and CDR2 from the germline V gene are SGHTA and FQGTGA. CDR3 sequence (DNA): TGTGCCAGCAGCTACGAATTAGCGGACACAGATACGCAGTATTTT. Encoded protein: CASSYELADTDTQYF.

As for this clonotype: This could be a read error, since a much larger clone is one nucleotide away. The V call is TRBV12-3 or TRBV12-4, the J call TRBJ2-1; TRBD2 agrees at 8 bases. The J call is doubtful: the DNA matches TRBJ2-7 better. The CDR3 extends over 15 amino acids. DNA of the CDR3: TGTGCCAGCAGCCCATTGGCGGGGGGATACAATGAGCAGTACTTC. Protein sequence: CASSPLAGGYNEQYF.

This clonotype has a handful of counts. V usage is TRBV7-2 and J usage is TRBJ2-1; 7 positions match TRBD1. CDR1 and CDR2 (germline): SGHTA, FQGNSA. Trimming removed 0 bases from V and 9 bases from J; junction bases left unmatched: 14. The CDR3 consists of 17 residues. The CDR3 DNA sequence: TGTGCCAGCAGCTTAGCGGGGGACGGGGTAAGACAGGGTGAGCAGTTCTTC. Its protein product is CASSLAGDGVRQGEQFF.

In its sample, this clonotype was seen a few times. V and J are TRBV7-6 and TRBJ2-4; TRBD2 agrees at 9 bases. V lost 3 bases and J lost 8; bases outside the gene matches: 8. Germline V CDR1 and CDR2: SGHVS, FNYEAQ. The CDR3 is made up of 15 amino acids. The CDR3 nucleotides are TGTGCCAGCAGCTTCCTAGCGGGGAATGTGGACATTCAGTACTTC. It encodes CASSFLAGNVDIQYF.